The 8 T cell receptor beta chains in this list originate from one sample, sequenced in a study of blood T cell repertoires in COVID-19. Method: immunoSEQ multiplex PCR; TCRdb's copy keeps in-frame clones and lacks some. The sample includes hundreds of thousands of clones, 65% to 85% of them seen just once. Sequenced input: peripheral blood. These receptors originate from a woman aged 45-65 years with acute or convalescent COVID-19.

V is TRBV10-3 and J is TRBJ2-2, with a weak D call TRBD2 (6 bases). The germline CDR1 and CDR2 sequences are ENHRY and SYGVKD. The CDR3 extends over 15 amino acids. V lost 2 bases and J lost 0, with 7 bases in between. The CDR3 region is CAISEGGSNTGELFF. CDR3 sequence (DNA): TGTGCCATCAGTGAGGGAGGGTCGAACACCGGGGAGCTGTTTTTT.

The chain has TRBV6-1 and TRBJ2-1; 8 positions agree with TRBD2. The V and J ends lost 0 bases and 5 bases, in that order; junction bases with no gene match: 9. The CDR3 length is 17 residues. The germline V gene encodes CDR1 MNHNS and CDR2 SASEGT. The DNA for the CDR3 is TGTGCCAGCAGTGAAGCGGGGAACGGGAGGGCCAACAATGAGCAGTTCTTC. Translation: CASSEAGNGRANNEQFF.

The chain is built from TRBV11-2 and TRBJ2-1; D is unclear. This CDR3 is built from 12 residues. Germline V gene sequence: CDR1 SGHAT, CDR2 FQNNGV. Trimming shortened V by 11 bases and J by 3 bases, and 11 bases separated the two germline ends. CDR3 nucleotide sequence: TGTGCCTCCTCGGTGCTCTACAATGAGCAGTTCTTC. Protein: CASSVLYNEQFF.

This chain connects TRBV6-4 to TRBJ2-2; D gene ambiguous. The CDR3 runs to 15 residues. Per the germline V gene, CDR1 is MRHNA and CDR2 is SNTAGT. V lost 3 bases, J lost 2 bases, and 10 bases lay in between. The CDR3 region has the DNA TGTGCCAGCAGTGAATCCCGTAGAAACACCGGGGAGCTGTTTTTT. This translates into CASSESRRNTGELFF.

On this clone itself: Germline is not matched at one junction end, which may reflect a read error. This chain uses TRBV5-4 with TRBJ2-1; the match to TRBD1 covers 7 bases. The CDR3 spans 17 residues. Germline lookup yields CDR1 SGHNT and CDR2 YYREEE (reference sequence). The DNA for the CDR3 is TGTGCAAGCAGCTTGGAGTTTAGGGGGCTCTCCTACAATGAGCAGTTCTTC. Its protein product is CASSLEFRGLSYNEQFF. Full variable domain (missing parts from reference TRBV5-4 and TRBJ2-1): ETGVTQSPTHLIKTRGQQVTLRCSSQSGHNTVSWYQQALGQGPQFIFQYYREEENGRGNFPPRFSGLQFPNYSSELNVNALELDDSALYLCASSLEFRGLSYNEQFFGPGTRLTVL.

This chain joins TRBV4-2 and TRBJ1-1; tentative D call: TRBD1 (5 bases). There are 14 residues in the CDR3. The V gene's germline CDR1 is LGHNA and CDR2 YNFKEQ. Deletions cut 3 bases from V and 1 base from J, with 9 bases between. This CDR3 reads CASSHPDRNTEAFF. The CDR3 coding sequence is TGTGCCAGCAGCCACCCCGACAGGAACACTGAAGCTTTCTTT.

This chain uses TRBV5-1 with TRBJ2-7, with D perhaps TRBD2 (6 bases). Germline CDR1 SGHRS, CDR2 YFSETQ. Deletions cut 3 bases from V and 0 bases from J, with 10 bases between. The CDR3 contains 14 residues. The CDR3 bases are TGCGCCAGCAGCTATAGCGGAACCTCCTACGAGCAGTACTTC. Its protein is CASSYSGTSYEQYF.

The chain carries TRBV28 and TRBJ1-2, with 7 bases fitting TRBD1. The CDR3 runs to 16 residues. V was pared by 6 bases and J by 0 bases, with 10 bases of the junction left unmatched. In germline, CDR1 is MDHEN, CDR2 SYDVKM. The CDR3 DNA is TGTGCCAGCAGCCTCTCGGGGGACAGATCTAACTATGGCTACACCTTC. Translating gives CASSLSGDRSNYGYTF.